These 10 T cell receptor beta chains came from one sample sequenced in a study of Ad26.COV2.S vaccination and SARS-CoV-2 variants. Treatment meaning: 15 to 20 received Ad26.COV2.S at low or high dose, single or two shots; five or six received placebo; per-sample allocation not given. The samples were gathered on day 63 after the first injection of vaccine or placebo. The assay was immunoSEQ multiplex PCR, and TCRdb's table has in-frame clones only and misses some. The repertoire has around 320,000 clones, about 85% of them found once; the top ten carry 2% to 2.5%. Sequenced material: peripheral blood, taken in a trial of Ad26.COV2.S vaccine versus placebo. Receptors originate from a person between 18 and 60 years old who received the Ad26.COV2.S COVID-19 vaccine or a placebo.

The chain has TRBV2 and TRBJ1-6; no reliable D call. The V and J ends lost 5 bases and 13 bases respectively, with 9 bases between them. The CDR3 length is 11 residues. The germline CDR1 and CDR2 sequences are SNHLY and FYNNEI. Written as DNA, the CDR3 is TGTGCCAGCAGTTCCAGGCAGCCCCTCCACTTT. Protein sequence: CASSSRQPLHF.

The J gene is TRBJ1-1, the V gene TRBV27; tentatively, D is TRBD1 (6 bases). The V gene's germline CDR1 is MNHEY and CDR2 SMNVEV (reference sequence). Trimming took off 6 bases at V and 4 bases at J, with 21 bases between the two ends. The CDR3 has 16 residues. CDR3 bases: TGTGCCAGCAGCCCACGGGTTTTTGAAGGGGGCACTGAAGCTTTCTTT. Amino acid sequence: CASSPRVFEGGTEAFF.

V gene TRBV2 combines with J gene TRBJ2-6, with a possible D match to TRBD2 (7 bases). The CDR3 covers 13 residues. Germline V gene data show CDR1 as SNHLY and CDR2 as FYNNEI. The CDR3: CARGGSGANVLTF. CDR3 coding DNA: TGTGCTAGGGGGGGCTCTGGGGCCAACGTCCTGACTTTC.

The rearrangement joins TRBV13 to TRBJ1-2; weak D call: TRBD1 (5 bases). Deletions cut 0 bases from V and 4 bases from J, with 9 bases between. The germline V gene has CDR1 PRHDT and CDR2 FYEKMQ (reference sequence). The CDR3 contains 14 residues. In nucleotides, the CDR3 is TGTGCCAGCAGCTTAGGAGGGACTTCCTATGGCTACACCTTC. Translated: CASSLGGTSYGYTF.

The V gene is TRBV11-2, the J gene TRBJ2-5; 8 nucleotides align to TRBD1. Germline trimming cut 5 bases from V and 3 bases from J; bases unmatched to any gene: 5. This CDR3 region has 14 residues. Germline-derived CDR1 and CDR2 are SGHAT and FQNNGV. The chain's CDR3 is CASSMGQAKETQYF. CDR3 sequence (DNA): TGTGCCAGCAGCATGGGACAGGCGAAAGAGACCCAGTACTTC.

This sequence joins TRBV6-5 and TRBJ2-3; no clear D. CDR3 size: 13 residues. V shed 6 bases and J shed 7 bases, with 14 bases lying between them. The germline gives CDR1 MNHEY, CDR2 SVGAGI. CDR3 DNA: TGTGCCAGCAGCTCAGGCGGACCGCATACGCAGTATTTT. This codes for CASSSGGPHTQYF.

This clone has a handful of counts. The V gene is TRBV5-4, the J gene TRBJ2-5, with 10 bases fitting TRBD2. From germline, CDR1 is SGHNT and CDR2 YYREEE (reference sequence). J lost 5 bases, V lost 2 bases, and 12 bases had no gene match. The length of the CDR3 is 17 residues. The CDR3 loop reads CASSFGGLAGVAETQYF. CDR3 DNA sequence: TGTGCCAGCAGCTTCGGGGGGCTAGCGGGGGTCGCGGAGACCCAGTACTTC.

The genes are TRBV6-5 and TRBJ2-1; D is uncertain. The germline V and J ends were trimmed by 7 bases and 1 base, with 11 bases remaining between them. Germline CDR1 is MNHEY and CDR2 is SVGAGI. This CDR3 spans 14 amino acids. CDR3 nucleotides: TGTGCCAGCACGGAATCGACTTCCTACAATGAGCAGTTCTTC. Its translation: CASTESTSYNEQFF.

This chain uses TRBV6-5 with TRBJ2-5, with D perhaps TRBD2 (5 bases). Trimming cost V 6 bases and J 3 bases, with 8 bases left between them. The germline CDR1 and CDR2 sequences are MNHEY and SVGAGI. The CDR3 is 12 residues long. This CDR3 is CASRWGEETQYF. DNA of the CDR3: TGTGCCAGCAGATGGGGAGAAGAGACCCAGTACTTC.

The genes are TRBV28 and TRBJ1-3, with D perhaps TRBD1 (6 bases). Germline loops: CDR1 MDHEN, CDR2 SYDVKM. V shed 1 base and J shed 3 bases, with 19 bases lying between them. The CDR3 contains 18 residues. The CDR3 protein is CASSLFRTGGGDGNTIYF. The CDR3 nucleotides read TGTGCCAGCAGTTTATTCCGGACGGGTGGGGGCGATGGAAACACCATATATTTT.